This TCR beta chain was retrieved from a study of human thymus T cells (TCRdb year 2020). Background on the whole study: The study characterized TCR alpha and beta repertoires from under 10 infant thymus samples and a few related peripheral blood samples. The cohort included more than 5 male and a couple of female infants, with donor ages spanning 7 to 244 days.

The CDR3 goes from the cysteine to the phenylalanine over 13 residues. The entry retains the CDR3 DNA only, 39 bases that are in frame from base 1. V is shortened by 2 bases, J by 7 bases, and the region joining them spans 9 bases. The CDR1 and CDR2 encoded by the germline V gene are KGHSH and LQKENI. Of note for this clone: This clone's antigen is unknown. No quality values exist for individual bases; no much larger clone is one base distant.

Thymus tissue was collected as surgical resects that were removed during corrective cardiac surgery. In Finland, the donors were immunologically healthy infants who were having open corrective cardiac surgery for congenital heart defects. After being mechanically released from the tissue, thymocytes were kept at -70 degrees C in pellets of about 9-34 million cells. Genomic DNA was extracted from frozen cell pellets with a QIAsymphony instrument. Overall results and qualifications from the work: On average, thymus samples yielded hundreds of thousands of unique TCRB clonotypes, whereas blood samples yielded some 85,000. According to the related research, thymic TCR repertoires were highly overlapping among unrelated individuals. Usage of V and J gene segments appeared to be biased in both the thymic and the peripheral blood repertoires.

TCRB and TCRAD loci were amplified from a standardized quantity of quality-controlled genomic DNA using the immunoSEQ multiplex PCR assay. The amplicons spanned the V(D)J region and were long enough to cover the CDR3 and allow V and J genes to be identified. Amplicon sequencing was performed on an Illumina platform through the commercial immunoSEQ service. The original methods were these. Primer bias and sequencing errors were corrected using previously described methods, and TCRAD and TCRB definitions followed the IMGT database. Repertoires were analysed with immunoSEQ Analyzer 3.0 and VDJTools, covering basic statistics, V/J segment usage, diversity estimates, rarefaction and pairwise overlap. Diversity was estimated using the Chao1, ChaoE, Efron-Thisted, Shannon and inverse Simpson indices, and was also estimated on datasets down-sampled to the size of the smallest sample. Repertoire overlap was determined by strict matching of CDR3 nucleotide sequence, V gene and J gene, and Jaccard-based multidimensional scaling clustering was applied. TCRdb holds this immuneACCESS table with in-frame rearrangements only. Some clones are missing; in checked studies, unresolved V genes explain under half, and the rest has no known cause. Clone size and the V and J calls come from that table; the DNA yielded D and trimming. Here the sample has 78,000 or so clones; around 96% occur a single time. In total, the top ten clones hold 0.031% of the sample.

The sequence was collected from a boy less than two years old with a congenital heart defect but otherwise immunologically healthy. Material for sequencing was thymus tissue. The sequence joins TRBV18 to TRBJ1-5; the D gene lacks a confident call. Read as DNA, the sequence is TGTGCCAGCTCACCATCCGGGGAACAGCCCCAGCATTTT. This translates into CASSPSGEQPQHF.